Listed below are T cell receptor beta chains from one sample, sequenced in a study of T cell repertoires in cytomegalovirus infection. One entry per CDR3 protein, called by TCRdb with MiXCR from the reads. Of approximately 250,000 distinct CDR3 sequences listed, approximately 22% are singletons. Sequenced material: CD8+ T cells from PBMCs. Receptors were obtained from a human donor in good health (CMV status not recorded). Some clones in this sample may be carry-over from other donors' samples. Both conserved end residues are part of each CDR3. D genes are given only for firm matches. Clone size appears in some rows only: once, few, many, or a class for an expanded clone.

j_call: TRBJ1-1
clone_size: .
v_call: TRBV29-1
d_call: TRBD1
cdr3_aa: CSVQRTGGVTEAFF
cdr3_nt: TGCAGCGTCCAGAGGACAGGGGGCGTCACTGAAGCTTTCTTT

j_call: TRBJ1-1
clone_size: few
v_call: TRBV12-3/TRBV12-4
d_call: .
cdr3_aa: CASRINTEAFF
cdr3_nt: TGTGCCAGCAGAATAAACACTGAAGCTTTCTTT

j_call: TRBJ2-3
clone_size: few
v_call: TRBV20-1
d_call: .
cdr3_aa: CSARDSRVTDTQYF
cdr3_nt: TGCAGTGCTAGAGATTCGCGAGTGACAGATACGCAGTATTTT

j_call: TRBJ1-2
clone_size: .
v_call: TRBV7-3
d_call: .
cdr3_aa: CASSLAEGFYGYTF
cdr3_nt: TGTGCCAGCAGCTTAGCCGAGGGATTCTATGGCTACACCTTC

j_call: TRBJ2-7
clone_size: .
v_call: TRBV20-1
d_call: .
cdr3_aa: CSANRIDSLSYEQYF
cdr3_nt: TGCAGTGCTAATAGAATTGATAGCCTATCCTACGAGCAGTACTTC

j_call: TRBJ2-7
clone_size: .
v_call: TRBV7-8
d_call: .
cdr3_aa: CASSLEGGNGVYEQYF
cdr3_nt: TGTGCCAGCAGCTTAGAGGGGGGGAATGGTGTCTACGAGCAGTACTTC

j_call: TRBJ1-4
clone_size: .
v_call: TRBV12-3/TRBV12-4
d_call: .
cdr3_aa: CASRGPLATNEKLFF
cdr3_nt: TGTGCCAGCAGGGGACCATTGGCAACTAATGAAAAACTGTTTTTT

j_call: TRBJ2-5
clone_size: few
v_call: TRBV20-1
d_call: .
cdr3_aa: CSASFVGGQETQYF
cdr3_nt: TGCAGTGCTAGTTTTGTAGGGGGTCAAGAGACCCAGTACTTC

j_call: TRBJ2-7
clone_size: many
v_call: TRBV5-1
d_call: TRBD1
cdr3_aa: CASSLWGQGAYEQYF
cdr3_nt: TGCGCCAGCAGCTTGTGGGGACAGGGTGCCTACGAGCAGTACTTC

j_call: TRBJ2-3
clone_size: .
v_call: TRBV15
d_call: TRBD2
cdr3_aa: CATIAGTSPTDTQYF
cdr3_nt: TGTGCCACCATCGCAGGGACTAGCCCCACAGATACGCAGTATTTT

j_call: TRBJ2-5
clone_size: many
v_call: TRBV20-1
d_call: TRBD2
cdr3_aa: CSASLADSFQETQYF
cdr3_nt: TGCAGTGCTTCCCTAGCGGACTCATTCCAAGAGACCCAGTACTTC

j_call: TRBJ2-2
clone_size: many
v_call: TRBV7-6
d_call: TRBD1
cdr3_aa: CASSAGQGVYTGELFF
cdr3_nt: TGTGCCAGCAGCGCAGGACAGGGGGTTTACACCGGGGAGCTGTTTTTT

j_call: TRBJ1-1
clone_size: few
v_call: TRBV29-1
d_call: .
cdr3_aa: CSVSGSTEAFF
cdr3_nt: TGCAGCGTGTCAGGGAGCACTGAAGCTTTCTTT

j_call: TRBJ2-5
clone_size: .
v_call: TRBV6-1
d_call: .
cdr3_aa: CASTPQGGETQYF
cdr3_nt: TGTGCCAGCACCCCTCAGGGGGGGGAGACCCAGTACTTC

j_call: TRBJ2-2
clone_size: .
v_call: TRBV19
d_call: .
cdr3_aa: CASSILGTGELFF
cdr3_nt: TGTGCCAGTAGTATTTTGGGGACCGGGGAGCTGTTTTTT

j_call: TRBJ2-2
clone_size: .
v_call: TRBV27
d_call: .
cdr3_aa: CASGPDTGELFF
cdr3_nt: TGTGCCAGCGGCCCCGACACCGGGGAGCTGTTTTTT

j_call: TRBJ1-1
clone_size: .
v_call: TRBV5-1
d_call: TRBD1
cdr3_aa: CASSFIQGAGTEAFF
cdr3_nt: TGCGCCAGCAGCTTTATTCAGGGGGCTGGGACTGAAGCTTTCTTT

j_call: TRBJ1-1
clone_size: .
v_call: TRBV29-1
d_call: .
cdr3_aa: CSVRDIEDTEAFF
cdr3_nt: TGCAGCGTTCGGGACATCGAGGACACTGAAGCTTTCTTT

j_call: TRBJ1-1
clone_size: .
v_call: TRBV19
d_call: .
cdr3_aa: CASSISVTEAFF
cdr3_nt: TGTGCCAGTAGTATAAGCGTGACTGAAGCTTTCTTT

j_call: TRBJ2-6
clone_size: many
v_call: TRBV7-8
d_call: TRBD1
cdr3_aa: CASSLPGQGARGANVLTF
cdr3_nt: TGTGCCAGCAGCTTACCGGGACAGGGGGCGAGGGGGGCCAACGTCCTGACTTTC

j_call: TRBJ2-3
clone_size: .
v_call: TRBV20-1
d_call: .
cdr3_aa: CSALYGGLSYRDTQYF
cdr3_nt: TGCAGTGCCCTCTACGGGGGGCTATCATATCGGGATACGCAGTATTTT

j_call: TRBJ2-7
clone_size: few
v_call: TRBV5-5
d_call: .
cdr3_aa: CASSLSRLSNYEQYF
cdr3_nt: TGTGCCAGCAGCTTGTCTAGACTTTCGAACTACGAGCAGTACTTC

j_call: TRBJ2-1
clone_size: many
v_call: TRBV7-9
d_call: .
cdr3_aa: CASSSTGEQFF
cdr3_nt: TGTGCCAGCAGCTCGACGGGGGAGCAGTTCTTC

j_call: TRBJ2-5
clone_size: .
v_call: TRBV12-3/TRBV12-4
d_call: .
cdr3_aa: CASSLVAGRRTQYF
cdr3_nt: TGTGCCAGCAGTTTGGTGGCGGGGCGAAGGACCCAGTACTTC

j_call: TRBJ2-1
clone_size: .
v_call: TRBV29-1
d_call: .
cdr3_aa: CSVHSRVLSYNEQFF
cdr3_nt: TGCAGCGTACACTCTCGTGTCCTCTCGTACAATGAGCAGTTCTTC

j_call: TRBJ2-7
clone_size: many
v_call: TRBV4-2
d_call: TRBD2
cdr3_aa: CASSQVRGGYEQYF
cdr3_nt: TGTGCCAGCAGCCAAGTTCGGGGGGGATACGAGCAGTACTTC

j_call: TRBJ1-2
clone_size: few
v_call: TRBV20-1
d_call: TRBD1
cdr3_aa: CSARVPGQGAQGYTF
cdr3_nt: TGCAGTGCTAGAGTCCCGGGACAGGGGGCGCAAGGCTACACCTTC

j_call: TRBJ1-1
clone_size: few
v_call: TRBV2
d_call: .
cdr3_aa: CASRPGPEAFF
cdr3_nt: TGTGCCAGCAGGCCGGGGCCCGAAGCTTTCTTT

j_call: TRBJ2-1
clone_size: .
v_call: TRBV2
d_call: .
cdr3_aa: CASSAGEQFF
cdr3_nt: TGTGCCAGCAGTGCAGGGGAGCAGTTCTTC

j_call: TRBJ2-7
clone_size: .
v_call: TRBV6-1
d_call: .
cdr3_aa: CASNGGTEIYEQYF
cdr3_nt: TGTGCCAGCAATGGCGGGACTGAGATCTACGAGCAGTACTTC

j_call: TRBJ2-1
clone_size: many
v_call: TRBV7-9
d_call: TRBD2
cdr3_aa: CASSILAGGPNEQFF
cdr3_nt: TGTGCCAGCAGCATACTAGCGGGGGGCCCCAATGAGCAGTTCTTC

j_call: TRBJ1-1
clone_size: few
v_call: TRBV19
d_call: .
cdr3_aa: CASSISSTGTEAFF
cdr3_nt: TGTGCCAGTAGTATTTCGTCCACGGGGACTGAAGCTTTCTTT

j_call: TRBJ1-2
clone_size: .
v_call: TRBV28
d_call: .
cdr3_aa: CASSPTAYSYTF
cdr3_nt: TGTGCCAGCAGCCCGACGGCCTATAGCTACACCTTC

j_call: TRBJ1-2
clone_size: few
v_call: TRBV12-3/TRBV12-4
d_call: TRBD1
cdr3_aa: CASTEGQPRFGYTF
cdr3_nt: TGTGCCAGCACTGAGGGACAGCCGCGGTTTGGCTACACCTTC

j_call: TRBJ2-1
clone_size: few
v_call: TRBV11-2
d_call: .
cdr3_aa: CASSFRGAPNNEQFF
cdr3_nt: TGTGCCAGCAGCTTCCGGGGGGCCCCCAACAATGAGCAGTTCTTC

j_call: TRBJ2-1
clone_size: .
v_call: TRBV5-4
d_call: .
cdr3_aa: CASSPQGGASYNEQFF
cdr3_nt: TGTGCCAGCAGCCCGCAGGGGGGGGCGTCCTACAATGAGCAGTTCTTC

j_call: TRBJ2-7
clone_size: .
v_call: TRBV7-8
d_call: TRBD2
cdr3_aa: CASSSASSGLSSYEHYF
cdr3_nt: TGTGCCAGCAGCTCAGCCTCTAGCGGACTGAGCTCCTACGAGCATTACTTC

j_call: TRBJ2-7
clone_size: .
v_call: TRBV12-5
d_call: TRBD2
cdr3_aa: CASGPGGASNEQYF
cdr3_nt: TGTGCTAGTGGCCCGGGGGGGGCGAGCAACGAGCAGTACTTC

j_call: TRBJ2-7
clone_size: few
v_call: TRBV13
d_call: TRBD2
cdr3_aa: CASSSQLAGAAYEQYF
cdr3_nt: TGTGCCAGCAGCTCACAACTAGCGGGCGCTGCCTACGAGCAGTACTTC

j_call: TRBJ1-1
clone_size: .
v_call: TRBV9
d_call: .
cdr3_aa: CASSHGIGGTEAFF
cdr3_nt: TGTGCCAGCAGCCACGGAATCGGAGGAACTGAAGCTTTCTTT

j_call: TRBJ2-1
clone_size: .
v_call: TRBV2
d_call: .
cdr3_aa: CASSDWSYNEQFF
cdr3_nt: TGTGCCAGCAGTGATTGGAGTTACAATGAGCAGTTCTTC

j_call: TRBJ2-3
clone_size: .
v_call: TRBV7-2
d_call: .
cdr3_aa: CASSGETDTQYF
cdr3_nt: TGTGCCAGCAGTGGGGAAACAGATACGCAGTATTTT

j_call: TRBJ1-1
clone_size: .
v_call: TRBV20-1
d_call: .
cdr3_aa: CSAFTQGLNTEAFF
cdr3_nt: TGCAGTGCCTTCACTCAGGGGCTAAACACTGAAGCTTTCTTT

j_call: TRBJ2-1
clone_size: few
v_call: TRBV20-1
d_call: TRBD2
cdr3_aa: CSAISGGGASYNEQFF
cdr3_nt: TGCAGTGCAATTTCTGGCGGGGGGGCTTCCTACAATGAGCAGTTCTTC

j_call: TRBJ2-7
clone_size: .
v_call: TRBV6-1
d_call: .
cdr3_aa: CASSEGAWGAEQYF
cdr3_nt: TGTGCCAGCAGTGAAGGCGCGTGGGGAGCCGAGCAGTACTTC

j_call: TRBJ2-3
clone_size: once
v_call: TRBV7-9
d_call: .
cdr3_aa: CASSPRGLITQYF
cdr3_nt: TGTGCCAGCAGCCCTCGAGGACTCATTACGCAGTATTTT

j_call: TRBJ1-1
clone_size: .
v_call: TRBV3-1
d_call: .
cdr3_aa: CASARGGDTEAFF
cdr3_nt: TGTGCCAGCGCCCGGGGGGGAGACACTGAAGCTTTCTTT

j_call: TRBJ2-1
clone_size: .
v_call: TRBV6-2/TRBV6-3
d_call: .
cdr3_aa: CASSSGHHEQFF
cdr3_nt: TGTGCCAGCAGTTCGGGACACCATGAGCAGTTCTTC

j_call: TRBJ2-1
clone_size: .
v_call: TRBV2
d_call: .
cdr3_aa: CATYLREQFF
cdr3_nt: TGTGCCACCTACCTTAGGGAGCAGTTCTTC

j_call: TRBJ2-7
clone_size: many
v_call: TRBV11-1
d_call: .
cdr3_aa: CASSSGSGYEQYF
cdr3_nt: TGTGCCAGCAGCAGCGGTTCCGGCTACGAGCAGTACTTC

j_call: TRBJ2-5
clone_size: .
v_call: TRBV7-9
d_call: .
cdr3_aa: CASSLSYEETQYF
cdr3_nt: TGTGCCAGCAGCCTCTCGTATGAAGAGACCCAGTACTTC

j_call: TRBJ1-1
clone_size: .
v_call: TRBV9
d_call: TRBD1
cdr3_aa: CASSVWDRDTEAFF
cdr3_nt: TGTGCCAGCAGCGTATGGGACAGAGACACTGAAGCTTTCTTT